The 27 T cell receptor beta chains listed next were all sequenced from one sample in a study of PD-L1 blockade in urothelial cancer. Only in-frame clones appear in the TCRdb table, and some are missing; sequencing was by immunoSEQ multiplex PCR. The repertoire holds almost 30,000 clones, 87% seen once, with 2.5% to 3.5% in the top ten. The material sequenced was PBMCs, taken around atezolizumab (anti-PD-L1) treatment. The receptors stem from a man between 50 and 59 years old with urothelial cancer.

The chain employs TRBV10-2 and TRBJ1-5, with TRBD1 matching 7 bases. CDR3 length: 16 amino acids. The germline CDR1 and CDR2 sequences are WSHSY and SAAADI. V lost 0 bases to trimming and J lost 8 bases; unmatched junction nucleotides: 10. The CDR3 region has the DNA TGCGCCAGCAGTGAGTCCGGAAGGACAGGACGGGAGCCCCAGCATTTT. This sequence encodes CASSESGRTGREPQHF.

The chain has TRBV7-2 and TRBJ1-5, with 8 bases fitting TRBD1. Germline CDR1 is SGHTA and CDR2 is FQGNSA. The CDR3 is 16 amino acids. Unmatched junction bases numbered 12, after V lost 8 bases and J lost 3 bases. The DNA of the CDR3 is TGTGCCAGCGCAAGGGGGGGGGACAGGATCAATCAGCCCCAGCATTTT. Its translation is CASARGGDRINQPQHF.

The gene calls are TRBV10-3 and TRBJ2-7; possible D gene TRBD1, 5 bases. CDR3 length equals 12 residues. The germline CDR1 and CDR2 sequences are ENHRY and SYGVKD. Trimming left V 9 bases short and J 2 bases short, with 11 bases between. The CDR3 spells CAIKTDTYEQYF. For the CDR3, the DNA is TGTGCCATAAAGACAGATACCTACGAGCAGTACTTC.

This clone turned up a few times. The chain combines TRBV4-2 with TRBJ1-2; D remains ambiguous. There are 16 residues in the CDR3. Per the germline V gene, CDR1 is LGHNA and CDR2 is YNFKEQ. V dropped 0 bases and J dropped 4 bases, with 15 bases sitting between them. CDR3 nucleotides: TGTGCCAGCAGCCAAGACACGGCCGATAGACTCTATGGCTACACCTTC. It translates to CASSQDTADRLYGYTF.

There are a few counts of this clone. The V call is TRBV5-6, the J call TRBJ2-3; the match to TRBD1 covers 9 bases. From germline, CDR1 is SGHDT and CDR2 YYEEEE. This CDR3 has 17 residues. V lost 4 bases to trimming and J lost 1 base; unmatched junction nucleotides: 10. For the CDR3, the DNA is TGTGCCAGCAGCCCCCTGGGGACAGGGATGGGCACAGATACGCAGTATTTT. This codes for CASSPLGTGMGTDTQYF.

The chain couples TRBV28 to TRBJ2-7; tentatively, D is TRBD1 (5 bases). Germline values: CDR1 MDHEN, CDR2 SYDVKM. Trimming pared 5 bases from V and 2 bases from J, leaving 10 bases between. The CDR3 loop spans 13 amino acids. In DNA, the CDR3 is TGTGCCAGCAGTCCACCAGGGACCTACGAGCAGTACTTC. Protein sequence: CASSPPGTYEQYF.

The chain combines TRBV7-2 with TRBJ1-4; 8 bases fit TRBD1. Germline loops: CDR1 SGHTA, CDR2 FQGNSA. Trimming cost V 4 bases and J 6 bases; bases outside gene matches: 7. There are 15 residues in the CDR3. This CDR3 is CASSSARGPHEKLFF. CDR3 DNA sequence: TGTGCCAGCAGCTCAGCCAGGGGGCCACATGAAAAACTGTTTTTT.

The chain links TRBV5-1 to TRBJ2-7, with 10 bases identical to TRBD2. The trim removed 0 bases at V and 3 bases at J, leaving 3 bases unmatched. The germline CDR1 and CDR2 sequences are SGHRS and YFSETQ. The CDR3 spans 15 residues. CDR3 nucleotide sequence: TGCGCCAGCAGCTTGGAGCGGGGGGGAAACTACGAGCAGTACTTC. Translated, it gives CASSLERGGNYEQYF.

The V and J genes are TRBV2 and TRBJ2-3, with D possibly matching TRBD2 (6 bases). The CDR3 length is 16 residues. Germline CDR1 is SNHLY and CDR2 is FYNNEI. Trimming pared 7 bases from V and 1 base from J, leaving 18 bases between. The DNA of the CDR3 is TGTGCCAGCAACCCCTTGTGGGGGGACCGCACAGATACGCAGTATTTT. Amino acid sequence: CASNPLWGDRTDTQYF. Filled out from reference TRBV2 and TRBJ2-3, the complete variable domain reads EPEVTQTPSHQVTQMGQEVILRCVPISNHLYFYWYRQILGQKVEFLVSFYNNEISEKSEIFDDQFSVERPDGSNFTLKIRSTKLEDSAMYFCASNPLWGDRTDTQYFGPGTRLTVL.

V is TRBV5-4 and J is TRBJ1-4, with D tentatively TRBD1 (5 bases). The CDR3 runs to 14 residues. Germline lookup yields CDR1 SGHNT and CDR2 YYREEE (reference sequence). V was clipped by 4 bases and J by 10 bases, with 17 bases between them. CDR3 amino acids: CASSVRGSQGKLFF. The DNA for the CDR3 is TGTGCCAGCAGCGTCCGGGGGAGTCAGGGAAAACTGTTTTTT.

This clone was picked up a small number of times. This chain joins TRBV27 and TRBJ1-5; D may be TRBD1 (6 bases). Germline V gene sequence: CDR1 MNHEY, CDR2 SMNVEV (reference sequence). V lost 0 bases and J lost 0, with 9 bases in between. The CDR3 runs 16 residues. The CDR3 nucleotides are TGTGCCAGCAGTTTATCGTGGACAGCTAGCAATCAGCCCCAGCATTTT. Protein sequence: CASSLSWTASNQPQHF.

The chain uses TRBV27 and TRBJ1-6; D unresolved. The CDR3 is 14 residues long. CDR1 is MNHEY and CDR2 is SMNVEV in the germline V gene (reference sequence). V shed 3 bases and J shed 7 bases, with 10 bases lying between them. CDR3 amino acids: CASSFEVYNSPLHF. CDR3 coding DNA: TGTGCCAGCAGTTTCGAGGTTTACAATTCACCCCTCCACTTT.

The chain links TRBV10-2 to TRBJ2-3; 10 bases line up with TRBD1. V trimming: 7 bases; J trimming: 3 bases; junction bases outside the gene matches: 7. The germline V gene encodes CDR1 WSHSY and CDR2 SAAADI. This CDR3 spans 15 amino acids. This chain's CDR3 is CASTLDRGRTDTQYF. CDR3 bases: TGCGCCAGCACTTTGGACAGGGGGAGGACAGATACGCAGTATTTT.

The CDR3 is CAWKSPGGGAAYRYTF. CDR3 bases: TGTGCCTGGAAGAGTCCAGGGGGCGGGGCAGCATATCGCTACACCTTC. This rearrangement joins TRBV30 to TRBJ1-2; 8 nucleotides align to TRBD1. CDR1 and CDR2 (germline): GTSNPN, SVGIG (reference sequence). This CDR3 has 16 residues. Losses at the gene ends were 4 bases for V and 9 bases for J; bases not matched to a gene: 19.

This chain links TRBV27 with TRBJ2-1; D may be TRBD2 (6 bases). The V end was cut by 6 bases, the J end by 9 bases, with 18 bases between. Germline V gene lookup returns CDR1 MNHEY and CDR2 SMNVEV (reference sequence). The CDR3 is made up of 14 amino acids. The CDR3 bases are TGTGCCAGCAGGGCGGAGGAGCGGGCCGGTGAGCAGTTCTTC. Protein sequence: CASRAEERAGEQFF.

The J gene is TRBJ1-6, the V gene TRBV11-2; 12 bases line up with TRBD1. V gave up 5 bases and J gave up 9 bases; unmatched junction bases: 5. In germline, CDR1 is SGHAT, CDR2 FQNNGV. The CDR3 is made up of 15 amino acids. CDR3 sequence reads: CASSGDRGLGSPLHF. CDR3 in DNA: TGTGCCAGCAGCGGGGACAGGGGGCTGGGTTCACCCCTCCACTTT.

This clone was observed once. The chain uses TRBV19 and TRBJ1-2; D unresolved. The length of the CDR3 is 15 residues. The V gene's germline CDR1 is LNHDA and CDR2 SQIVND (reference sequence). V lost 6 bases, J lost 7 bases, and 21 bases lay in between. DNA for the CDR3: TGTGCCAGTAGCAAAATTTCCCTCAACCAGTTTGGCTACACCTTC. Translated: CASSKISLNQFGYTF.

J is TRBJ2-7 and V is TRBV27; weak D call: TRBD1 (6 bases). V dropped 6 bases and J dropped 7 bases, with 22 bases sitting between them. The CDR3 totals 15 residues. Per germline, CDR1 MNHEY and CDR2 SMNVEV (reference sequence). The CDR3 DNA is TGTGCCAGCAGGGTCGCCGAGGGGGTGTTTACGGAGCAGTACTTC. Its translation is CASRVAEGVFTEQYF.

This clone occurred once. The rearrangement links TRBV21-1 to TRBJ1-5. TRBV21-1 is a known pseudogene. The CDR3 is 21 residues long. The CDR3 protein is CASSKHRVVIVRVVVNQPQHF. The CDR3 DNA reads TGTGCCAGCAGCAAACATAGAGTCGTTATAGTTCGGGTAGTGGTTAATCAGCCCCAGCATTTT.

V usage is TRBV12-5 and J usage is TRBJ2-2; the D is unclear. Germline-derived CDR1 and CDR2 are LGHNT and FRNRAP. The CDR3 has 17 residues. V lost 2 bases to trimming and J lost 0 bases, with 13 bases between them. The CDR3 loop reads CASGLPPGSANTGELFF. CDR3 bases: TGTGCTAGTGGTTTGCCCCCCGGGTCCGCGAACACCGGGGAGCTGTTTTTT.

J is TRBJ1-4 and V is TRBV7-2, with TRBD1 matching 8 bases. CDR1 and CDR2 (germline): SGHTA, FQGNSA. Trimming cost V 3 bases and J 0 bases; bases outside gene matches: 6. There are 17 residues in the CDR3. The CDR3 loop is CASSFGTGPATNEKLFF. CDR3 nucleotides: TGTGCCAGCAGCTTCGGGACAGGACCTGCAACTAATGAAAAACTGTTTTTT.

J is TRBJ2-5 and V is TRBV9; a possible D gene is TRBD2 (6 bases). The CDR3 is made up of 15 amino acids. V was cut by 0 bases and J by 5 bases, with 14 bases left in between. The germline gives CDR1 SGDLS, CDR2 YYNGEE. The CDR3 DNA sequence: TGTGCCAGCAGCGTAGAGGAGGGATGGAGGGAGACCCAGTACTTC. Translation gives CASSVEEGWRETQYF.

This clone was detected only once. The chain employs TRBV2 and TRBJ1-2; 7 bases agree with TRBD1. The ends lost 7 bases at V and 4 bases at J; junction bases unmatched: 9. Germline CDR1 and CDR2: SNHLY and FYNNEI. This CDR3 has 14 amino acids. The CDR3 sequence is CASTPGGLSYGYTF. Written as DNA, the CDR3 is TGTGCCAGCACCCCAGGGGGATTAAGCTATGGCTACACCTTC.

The chain combines TRBV2 with TRBJ2-7; 8 bases are a match to TRBD1. CDR3 length: 15 residues. Germline loops: CDR1 SNHLY, CDR2 FYNNEI. J was trimmed by 7 bases and V by 6 bases; bases with no gene match: 14. The CDR3 here is CASRGMGQERREQYF. CDR3 DNA: TGTGCCAGCAGGGGAATGGGACAGGAAAGACGGGAGCAGTACTTC.

This clone was counted a single time. CDR3 amino acids: CASRVRGRGTNEAFF. The CDR3 DNA sequence: TGTGCCAGTAGGGTGAGGGGGCGAGGTACTAATGAAGCTTTCTTT. This sequence joins TRBV19 and TRBJ1-1; 7 bases are a match to TRBD1. CDR3 length: 15 amino acids. Germline CDR1 reads LNHDA; CDR2 reads SQIVND (reference sequence). The V and J ends lost 6 bases and 7 bases, in that order; junction bases with no gene match: 14.

The J gene is TRBJ2-7, the V gene TRBV27; 9 nucleotides align to TRBD1. The germline gives CDR1 MNHEY, CDR2 SMNVEV (reference sequence). CDR3 length: 15 amino acids. Trimming took 0 bases from V and 5 from J; bases not matched to a gene: 5. In DNA, the CDR3 is TGTGCCAGCAGTTTATCCATAGGGACAGGGCACGAGCAGTACTTC. As protein: CASSLSIGTGHEQYF.

The rearrangement links TRBV4-2 to TRBJ2-5; a possible D gene is TRBD2 (5 bases). V was shortened by 1 base and J by 5 bases, with 14 bases between the two germline ends. The germline V gene has CDR1 LGHNA and CDR2 YNFKEQ. The CDR3 totals 15 residues. As DNA, the CDR3 is TGTGCCAGCAGCCAAGCGTTAGGGAGTGACGAGACCCAGTACTTC. Translation: CASSQALGSDETQYF.